Shown below are 30 T cell receptor beta chains from a single sample sequenced in a study of PD-1 blockade in classical Hodgkin lymphoma. Measured with immunoSEQ multiplex PCR; TCRdb has only the in-frame clones, and not every one. The repertoire consists of 120,000 to 150,000 clones, with nearly 80% occurring once and the leading ten covering roughly 9.2%. Following autologous stem cell transplantation, relapse occurred in every patient, and exposure to brentuximab vedotin varied. The sample was peripheral blood mononuclear cells (PBMCs), taken before the second cycle of nivolumab. The receptors originated from a human donor with classical Hodgkin lymphoma.

V gene TRBV18 combines with J gene TRBJ1-5; 11 nucleotides agree with TRBD1. The J segment lost 5 bases and the V segment lost 6 bases, leaving 6 bases of the junction unmatched. Per germline, CDR1 KGHSH and CDR2 LQKENI. CDR3 size: 15 residues. The CDR3 sequence: CASSPGTGGDQPQHF. The CDR3 bases are TGTGCCAGCTCTCCCGGGACAGGGGGTGATCAGCCCCAGCATTTT. The full variable domain, its missing parts supplied by reference TRBV18 and TRBJ1-5, is NAGVMQNPRHLVRRRGQEARLRCSPMKGHSHVYWYRQLPEEGLKFMVYLQKENIIDESGMPKERFSAEFPKEGPSILRIQQVVRGDSAAYFCASSPGTGGDQPQHFGDGTRLSIL.

This clone has just a few counts. The V call is TRBV6-6, the J call TRBJ2-2; TRBD1 matches 7 bases. Trimming at V came to 2 bases and at J to 4 bases, leaving 7 bases not matched to a gene. Germline V lookup: CDR1 MNHNY, CDR2 SVGAGI (reference sequence). There are 16 residues in the CDR3. The CDR3 reads CASSYDRVRGTGELFF. In DNA, the CDR3 is TGTGCCAGCAGTTACGACAGGGTGAGGGGCACCGGGGAGCTGTTTTTT.

The V call is TRBV5-1, the J call TRBJ2-1; 10 bases agree with TRBD2. The V segment lost 0 bases and the J segment 9 bases; nucleotides outside the gene matches: 9. Germline loops: CDR1 SGHRS, CDR2 YFSETQ. The CDR3 length is 16 residues. The CDR3 nucleotides are TGCGCCAGCAGCTTGGCCGGGCTAGCGGGAGACGGTGAGCAGTTCTTC. Translated: CASSLAGLAGDGEQFF.

This sequence joins TRBV6-6 and TRBJ1-5; D ambiguous. The CDR3 runs 13 residues. Germline assignment: CDR1 MNHNY and CDR2 SVGAGI (reference sequence). Trimming stripped 2 bases from V and 4 bases from J, with 6 bases between. CDR3 amino acids: CASSYRKNQPQHF. In DNA form, the CDR3 reads TGTGCCAGCAGTTACCGTAAGAATCAGCCCCAGCATTTT.

This clone has just one count. The chain carries TRBV6-6 and TRBJ2-7; the D is unclear. The CDR3 loop spans 10 amino acids. Trimming took 6 bases from V and 4 from J, leaving 4 bases between them. Germline V gene lookup returns CDR1 MNHNY and CDR2 SVGAGI (reference sequence). The CDR3 reads CASRSYEQYF. The CDR3 DNA reads as TGTGCCAGCAGGTCTTACGAGCAGTACTTC.

The J gene is TRBJ1-1, the V gene TRBV5-1; tentative D call: TRBD1 (6 bases). CDR1 SGHRS and CDR2 YFSETQ come from the germline V gene. This CDR3 spans 17 amino acids. Trimming left V 2 bases short and J 0 bases short, with 17 bases between. In nucleotides, the CDR3 is TGCGCCAGCAGCTTTAAGACAGGAGCTAATTTGAACACTGAAGCTTTCTTT. It encodes CASSFKTGANLNTEAFF.

This chain links TRBV4-1 with TRBJ1-2; 7 nucleotides match TRBD1. V shed 4 bases and J 3 bases; nucleotides not matched to a gene: 8. Germline values: CDR1 MGHRA, CDR2 YSYEKL. The length of the CDR3 is 15 residues. The CDR3, as DNA: TGCGCCAGCAGCCGAGCCGGGACAGCTGACTATGGCTACACCTTC. Translation: CASSRAGTADYGYTF.

The chain couples TRBV19 to TRBJ1-4; TRBD1 agrees at 7 bases. CDR1 and CDR2 from the germline V gene are LNHDA and SQIVND (reference sequence). V gave up 5 bases and J gave up 5 bases; unmatched junction bases: 5. This CDR3 has 14 residues. This chain's CDR3 is CASSAGQQNEKLFF. The CDR3 nucleotides are TGTGCCAGTAGTGCGGGACAGCAGAATGAAAAACTGTTTTTT.

This chain links TRBV6-1 with TRBJ2-1; 8 nucleotides match TRBD1. V dropped 4 bases and J dropped 0; count of bases not matched to a gene: 17. Looked up from germline, CDR1 is MNHNS and CDR2 is SASEGT. This CDR3 has 20 residues. CDR3 in amino acids: CASSAQGARRFSSSYNEQFF. The CDR3 DNA sequence: TGTGCCAGCAGTGCCCAGGGGGCGCGTCGATTCTCTAGCTCCTACAATGAGCAGTTCTTC.

The chain uses TRBV15 and TRBJ2-5, with a possible D match to TRBD2 (7 bases). Trimming removed 5 bases at V and 3 bases at J, with 13 bases between. The CDR3 has 14 residues. Per the germline V gene, CDR1 is LNHNV and CDR2 is YYDKDF (reference sequence). The CDR3 loop is CATSGRGWEETQYF. The CDR3 region has the DNA TGTGCCACCAGCGGGAGGGGGTGGGAAGAGACCCAGTACTTC.

The chain has TRBV4-1 and TRBJ2-5; D is unresolved. Deletions cut 3 bases from V and 5 bases from J, with 10 bases between. The V gene's germline CDR1 is MGHRA and CDR2 YSYEKL. The CDR3 covers 13 residues. As DNA, the CDR3 is TGCGCCAGCAGCCATCTGGGGATCGAGACCCAGTACTTC. Its translation: CASSHLGIETQYF.

This chain uses TRBV6-6 with TRBJ1-1; D ambiguous. The CDR3 has 15 residues. The ends were cut back, 2 bases at V and 3 bases at J, with 13 bases in the middle. CDR1 and CDR2 from the germline V gene are MNHNY and SVGAGI (reference sequence). For the CDR3, the DNA is TGTGCCAGCAGTTACGGGTCGCTGGGTGACACTGAAGCTTTCTTT. Translating gives CASSYGSLGDTEAFF.

The V call is TRBV4-3, the J call TRBJ1-4; unclear D gene. Trimming took 4 bases from V and 0 from J, leaving 12 bases between them. This CDR3 comprises 16 residues. Germline V gene sequence: CDR1 LGHNA, CDR2 YSLEER. The CDR3 DNA reads TGCGCCAGCAGCCTCCGGGCCTATGCAACTAATGAAAAACTGTTTTTT. This encodes CASSLRAYATNEKLFF.

The rearrangement uses TRBV9 and TRBJ2-7; 7 nucleotides line up with TRBD2. Looked up from germline, CDR1 is SGDLS and CDR2 is YYNGEE. The CDR3 has 16 amino acids. The trim removed 0 bases at V and 2 bases at J, leaving 8 bases unmatched. This chain's CDR3 is CASSVGREGNPYEQYF. CDR3 bases: TGTGCCAGCAGCGTAGGCAGGGAGGGGAATCCCTACGAGCAGTACTTC.

This chain uses TRBV27 with TRBJ2-3; TRBD2 matches 13 bases. In germline, CDR1 is MNHEY, CDR2 SMNVEV (reference sequence). With V trimmed by 2 bases and J by 0 bases, 11 bases remained unmatched. The CDR3 has 20 residues. In nucleotides, the CDR3 is TGTGCCAGCAGTTTACGCCCGGGACTAGCGGGAAACGGAAGCACAGATACGCAGTATTTT. This translates into CASSLRPGLAGNGSTDTQYF.

The V and J genes are TRBV28 and TRBJ2-7, with D hard to call. Germline CDR1 reads MDHEN; CDR2 reads SYDVKM. The CDR3 runs to 14 residues. Trimming removed 7 bases from V and 0 bases from J, with 13 bases in between. The CDR3 nucleotides read TGTGCCAGCAAGGGCCGATCGAGCTCCTACGAGCAGTACTTC. This gives the protein CASKGRSSSYEQYF.

J is TRBJ1-2 and V is TRBV7-8; a possible D gene is TRBD1 (5 bases). CDR3 size: 14 residues. Germline V gives CDR1 SGHVS, CDR2 FQNEAQ. V lost 0 bases, J lost 6 bases, and 11 bases lay in between. CDR3 amino acids: CASSLAETANGYTF. The CDR3 nucleotides are TGTGCCAGCAGCTTAGCTGAGACAGCTAATGGCTACACCTTC.

CDR3 loop: CASSQDWVGGRGNTEAFF. The CDR3 nucleotides are TGCGCCAGCAGCCAAGACTGGGTAGGGGGGCGAGGGAACACTGAAGCTTTCTTT. V is TRBV4-1 and J is TRBJ1-1; a possible D gene is TRBD1 (6 bases). Germline lookup yields CDR1 MGHRA and CDR2 YSYEKL. The ends were cut back, 0 bases at V and 1 base at J, with 18 bases in the middle. The CDR3 is 18 residues long.

The V and J genes are TRBV7-8 and TRBJ2-3, with 13 nucleotides matching TRBD2. V gave up 5 bases and J gave up 3 bases; unmatched junction bases: 2. Germline CDR1 is SGHVS and CDR2 is FQNEAQ. CDR3 size: 15 residues. The chain's CDR3 is CASSATSGRTDTQYF. CDR3 nucleotide sequence: TGTGCCAGCAGCGCGACTAGCGGGAGGACAGATACGCAGTATTTT.

V is TRBV6-5 and J is TRBJ1-1; the D is unclear. The V end lost 5 bases, the J end lost 4 bases, and 14 bases lay between the germline ends. This CDR3 contains 14 residues. The germline V gene encodes CDR1 MNHEY and CDR2 SVGAGI. The CDR3 region has the DNA TGTGCCAGCAGTGTCCGGGGAGGGTCCACTGAAGCTTTCTTT. Protein product: CASSVRGGSTEAFF.

This chain connects TRBV5-4 to TRBJ2-3, with D tentatively TRBD2 (6 bases). Trimming shortened V by 6 bases and J by 5 bases, and 10 bases separated the two germline ends. The CDR3 sequence is 12 residues long. In germline, CDR1 is SGHNT, CDR2 YYREEE (reference sequence). The CDR3 sequence: CASTRRGDTQYF. CDR3 sequence (DNA): TGTGCCAGCACCCGGAGGGGAGATACGCAGTATTTT.

The chain is built from TRBV5-1 and TRBJ2-1; 7 nucleotides agree with TRBD1. V lost 4 bases to trimming and J lost 4 bases; unmatched junction nucleotides: 8. This CDR3 has 15 residues. The germline V gene has CDR1 SGHRS and CDR2 YFSETQ. CDR3 nucleotide sequence: TGCGCCAGCAGCGTACCGGGACAGATTTACAATGAGCAGTTCTTC. It codes for CASSVPGQIYNEQFF.

The rearrangement joins TRBV7-9 to TRBJ1-5; perhaps TRBD1 as D (6 bases). V was clipped by 5 bases and J by 2 bases, with 25 bases between them. Germline CDR1 reads SEHNR; CDR2 reads FQNEAQ (reference sequence). The CDR3 runs 19 residues. CDR3 DNA sequence: TGTGCCAGCAGCCTCGAGGCGGACAGCCCCCGCCGTGGCAATCAGCCCCAGCATTTT. Translating gives CASSLEADSPRRGNQPQHF. Full variable domain (outside the CDR3, taken from reference TRBV7-9 and TRBJ1-5): DTGVSQNPRHKITKRGQNVTFRCDPISEHNRLYWYRQTLGQGPEFLTYFQNEAQLEKSRLLSDRFSAERPKGSFSTLEIQRTEQGDSAMYLCASSLEADSPRRGNQPQHFGDGTRLSIL.

Written as DNA, the CDR3 is TGTGCCAGCAGGGTAGCTAATGAAAAACTGTTTTTT. This sequence encodes CASRVANEKLFF. V and J are TRBV2 and TRBJ1-4; no reliable D call. Trimming removed 6 bases from V and 3 bases from J, with 5 bases in between. CDR1 and CDR2 from the germline V gene are SNHLY and FYNNEI. This CDR3 contains 12 residues.

CDR3 DNA sequence: TGTGCCAGCAGTTACGGGACAGGGGTGGACAATGAGCAGTTCTTC. It translates to CASSYGTGVDNEQFF. The chain links TRBV6-5 to TRBJ2-1; 10 bases match TRBD1. The CDR3 spans 15 residues. Trimming at V came to 2 bases and at J to 5 bases, leaving 3 bases not matched to a gene. Germline CDR1 is MNHEY and CDR2 is SVGAGI.

V gene TRBV9 combines with J gene TRBJ1-3; no clear D gene. V was clipped by 0 bases and J by 4 bases, with 11 bases between them. In germline, CDR1 is SGDLS, CDR2 YYNGEE. The CDR3 covers 15 residues. The CDR3 DNA follows: TGTGCCAGCAGCGTAGAGCGGTTCTCCGGAAACACCATATATTTT. This encodes CASSVERFSGNTIYF.

V is TRBV4-2 and J is TRBJ2-3; 8 bases line up with TRBD1. Germline CDR1 and CDR2: LGHNA and YNFKEQ. After removal of 1 base from V and 0 bases from J, the junction contained 6 bases not matched to a gene. The CDR3 loop spans 17 amino acids. The CDR3 nucleotides are TGTGCCAGCAGCCAAGCAGGGACAGGTCGGAGCACAGATACGCAGTATTTT. This sequence encodes CASSQAGTGRSTDTQYF.

The chain joins TRBV27 to TRBJ2-1; D not resolved. The germline V gene encodes CDR1 MNHEY and CDR2 SMNVEV (reference sequence). V lost 5 bases and J 1 base, leaving 24 bases between the germline ends. The CDR3 runs to 19 residues. CDR3 nucleotide sequence: TGTGCCAGCAGTCTCCCCCGGACCCGTAACCCTATTTCCTACAATGAGCAGTTCTTC. It translates to CASSLPRTRNPISYNEQFF.

This clone was detected only once. The chain links TRBV2 to TRBJ2-3; 9 bases map to TRBD2. V gave up 5 bases and J gave up 14 bases; unmatched junction bases: 11. This CDR3 region has 13 residues. Germline V gene sequence: CDR1 SNHLY, CDR2 FYNNEI. The CDR3 nucleotides read TGTGCCAGCAGTTCGGGACTAGCAGCCACGGGGTATTTT. Translated: CASSSGLAATGYF.

This sequence joins TRBV7-9 and TRBJ1-2; D remains ambiguous. V lost 2 bases to trimming and J lost 3 bases, with 13 bases between them. Per the germline V gene, CDR1 is SEHNR and CDR2 is FQNEAQ (reference sequence). CDR3 length equals 15 residues. CDR3 coding DNA: TGTGCCAGCAGCTTAAGTGGGCAGGACCACTATGGCTACACCTTC. Amino acids: CASSLSGQDHYGYTF.